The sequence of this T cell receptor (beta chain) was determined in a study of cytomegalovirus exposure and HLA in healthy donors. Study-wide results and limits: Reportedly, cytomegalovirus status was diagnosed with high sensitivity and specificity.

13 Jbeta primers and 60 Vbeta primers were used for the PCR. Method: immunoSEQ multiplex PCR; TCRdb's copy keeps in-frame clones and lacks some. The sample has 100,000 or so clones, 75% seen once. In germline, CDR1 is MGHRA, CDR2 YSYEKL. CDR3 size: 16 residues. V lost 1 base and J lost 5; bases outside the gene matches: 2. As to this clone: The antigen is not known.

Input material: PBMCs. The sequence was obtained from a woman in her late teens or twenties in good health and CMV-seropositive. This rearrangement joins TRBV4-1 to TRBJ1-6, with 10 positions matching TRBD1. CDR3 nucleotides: TGCGCCAGCAGCCAAGGACAGGGGGCGGATAATTCACCCCTCCACTTT. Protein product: CASSQGQGADNSPLHF.